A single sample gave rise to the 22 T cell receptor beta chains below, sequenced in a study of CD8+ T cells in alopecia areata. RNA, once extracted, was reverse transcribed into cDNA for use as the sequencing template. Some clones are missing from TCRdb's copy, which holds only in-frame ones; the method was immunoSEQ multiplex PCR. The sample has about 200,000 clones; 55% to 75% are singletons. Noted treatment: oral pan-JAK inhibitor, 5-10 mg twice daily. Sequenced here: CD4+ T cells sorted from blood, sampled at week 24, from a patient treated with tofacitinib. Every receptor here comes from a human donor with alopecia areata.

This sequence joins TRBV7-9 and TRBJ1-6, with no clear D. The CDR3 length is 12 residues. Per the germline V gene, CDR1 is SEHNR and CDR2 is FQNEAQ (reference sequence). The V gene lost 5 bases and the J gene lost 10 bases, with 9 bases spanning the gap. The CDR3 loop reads CASSRGDSPLHF. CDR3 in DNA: TGTGCCAGCAGCCGGGGAGACTCACCCCTCCACTTT.

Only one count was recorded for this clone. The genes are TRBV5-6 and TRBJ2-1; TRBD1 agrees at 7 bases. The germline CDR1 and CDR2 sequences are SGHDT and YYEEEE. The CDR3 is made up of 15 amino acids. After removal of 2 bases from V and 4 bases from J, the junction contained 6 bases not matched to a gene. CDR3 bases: TGTGCCAGCAGCTTCCAGGGCAGGGGGTACAATGAGCAGTTCTTC. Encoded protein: CASSFQGRGYNEQFF.

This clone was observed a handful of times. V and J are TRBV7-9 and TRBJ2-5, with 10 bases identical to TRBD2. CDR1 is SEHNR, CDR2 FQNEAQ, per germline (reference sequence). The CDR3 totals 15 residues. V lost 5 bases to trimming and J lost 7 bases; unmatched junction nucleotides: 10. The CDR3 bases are TGTGCCAGCAGCCCCGGGACTAGCGCCGCCGGGACCCAGTACTTC. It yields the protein CASSPGTSAAGTQYF.

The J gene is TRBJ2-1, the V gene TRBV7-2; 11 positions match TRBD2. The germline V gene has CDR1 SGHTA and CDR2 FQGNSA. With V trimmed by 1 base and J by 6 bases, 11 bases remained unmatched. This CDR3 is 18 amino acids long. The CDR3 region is CASSLGLAGRTLFNEQFF. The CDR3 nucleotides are TGTGCCAGCAGCTTAGGACTAGCGGGACGCACCCTCTTCAATGAGCAGTTCTTC.

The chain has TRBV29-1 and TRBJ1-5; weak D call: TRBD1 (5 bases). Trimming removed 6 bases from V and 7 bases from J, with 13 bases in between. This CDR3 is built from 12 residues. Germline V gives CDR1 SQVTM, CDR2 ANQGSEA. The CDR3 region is CSVQVGGQPQHF. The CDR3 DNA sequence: TGCAGCGTACAGGTTGGTGGCCAGCCCCAGCATTTT. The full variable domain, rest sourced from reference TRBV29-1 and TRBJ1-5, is SAVISQKPSRDICQRGTSLTIQCQVDSQVTMMFWYRQQPGQSLTLIATANQGSEATYESGFVIDKFPISRPNLTFSTLTVSNMSPEDSSIYLCSVQVGGQPQHFGDGTRLSIL.

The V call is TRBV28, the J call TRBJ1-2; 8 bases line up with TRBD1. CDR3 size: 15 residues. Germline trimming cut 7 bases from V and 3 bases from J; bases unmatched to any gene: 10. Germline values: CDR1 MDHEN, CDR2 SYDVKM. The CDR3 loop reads CASKSPSQGDYGYTF. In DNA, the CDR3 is TGTGCCAGCAAGAGCCCCTCACAGGGGGACTATGGCTACACCTTC.

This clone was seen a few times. As DNA, the CDR3 is TGTGCCAGCAGCTCAACCCCCTTAGGTGGTTACGCCGATACGCAGTATTTT. As protein: CASSSTPLGGYADTQYF. The gene calls are TRBV7-2 and TRBJ2-3; D call uncertain. Deletions cut 4 bases from V and 6 bases from J, with 23 bases between. There are 17 residues in the CDR3. CDR1 is SGHTA, CDR2 FQGNSA, per germline.

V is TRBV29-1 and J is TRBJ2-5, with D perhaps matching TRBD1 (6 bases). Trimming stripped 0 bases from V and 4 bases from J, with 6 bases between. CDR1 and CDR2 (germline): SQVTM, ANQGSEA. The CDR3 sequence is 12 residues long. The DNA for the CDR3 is TGCAGCGTTGAAGAGGGGGCAGAGACCCAGTACTTC. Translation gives CSVEEGAETQYF.

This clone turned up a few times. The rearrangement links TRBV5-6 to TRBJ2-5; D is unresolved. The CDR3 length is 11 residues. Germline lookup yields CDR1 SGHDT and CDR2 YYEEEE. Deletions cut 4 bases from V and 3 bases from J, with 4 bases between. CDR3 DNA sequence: TGTGCCAGCAGCCAAAAAGAGACCCAGTACTTC. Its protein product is CASSQKETQYF.

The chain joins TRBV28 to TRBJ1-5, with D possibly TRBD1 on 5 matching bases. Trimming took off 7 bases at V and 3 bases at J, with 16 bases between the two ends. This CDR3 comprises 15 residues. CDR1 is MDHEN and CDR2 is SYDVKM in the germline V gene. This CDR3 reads CASTRGKAINQPQHF. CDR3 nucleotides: TGTGCCAGCACCCGGGGGAAGGCAATCAATCAGCCCCAGCATTTT.

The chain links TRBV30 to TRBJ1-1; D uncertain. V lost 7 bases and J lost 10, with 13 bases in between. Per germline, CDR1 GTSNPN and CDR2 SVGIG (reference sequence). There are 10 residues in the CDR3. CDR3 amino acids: CASGRSIAFF. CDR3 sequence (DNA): TGTGCCTCCGGTCGCAGTATAGCTTTCTTT.

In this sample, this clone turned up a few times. The CDR3 reads CASSFYQGSGELFF. The CDR3, as DNA: TGCGCCAGCAGCTTTTACCAGGGATCCGGGGAGCTGTTTTTT. The J gene is TRBJ2-2, the V gene TRBV5-1; possibly TRBD1 for D (5 bases). CDR3 size: 14 residues. With 2 bases removed from V and 6 bases from J, the gap between germline ends came to 11 bases. Germline V gene data show CDR1 as SGHRS and CDR2 as YFSETQ.

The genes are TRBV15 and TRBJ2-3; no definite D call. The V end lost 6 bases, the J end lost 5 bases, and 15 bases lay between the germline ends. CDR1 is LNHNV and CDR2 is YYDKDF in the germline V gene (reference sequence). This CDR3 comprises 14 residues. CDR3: CATSLGLAKDTQYF. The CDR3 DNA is TGTGCCACCAGTCTAGGATTGGCGAAAGATACGCAGTATTTT.

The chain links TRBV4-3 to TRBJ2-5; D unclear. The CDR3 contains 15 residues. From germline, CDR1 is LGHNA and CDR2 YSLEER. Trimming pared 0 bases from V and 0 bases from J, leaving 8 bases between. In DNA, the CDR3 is TGCGCCAGCAGCCAAGATTTAGGAAACCAAGAGACCCAGTACTTC. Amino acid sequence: CASSQDLGNQETQYF.

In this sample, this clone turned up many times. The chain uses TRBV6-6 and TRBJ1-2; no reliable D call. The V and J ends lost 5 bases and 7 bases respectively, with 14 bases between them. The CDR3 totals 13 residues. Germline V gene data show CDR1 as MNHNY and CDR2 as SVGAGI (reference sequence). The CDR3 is CASSRGWEGGYTF. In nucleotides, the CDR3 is TGTGCCAGCAGTCGCGGCTGGGAGGGTGGCTACACCTTC.

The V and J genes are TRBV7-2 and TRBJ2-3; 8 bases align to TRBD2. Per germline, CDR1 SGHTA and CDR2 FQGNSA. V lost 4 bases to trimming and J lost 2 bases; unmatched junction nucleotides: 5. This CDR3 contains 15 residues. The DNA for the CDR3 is TGTGCCAGCAGCTCAAGCGGGAGTATCACAGATACGCAGTATTTT. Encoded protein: CASSSSGSITDTQYF.

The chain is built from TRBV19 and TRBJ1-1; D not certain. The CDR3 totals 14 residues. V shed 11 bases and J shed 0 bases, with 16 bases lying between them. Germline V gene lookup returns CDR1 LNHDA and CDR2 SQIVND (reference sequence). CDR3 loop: CAVGPSGVNTEAFF. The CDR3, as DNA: TGTGCCGTAGGACCCTCAGGAGTGAACACTGAAGCTTTCTTT.

The CDR3 coding sequence is TGTGCCATCAGATCTCCGGGACAGGGCGCTAATTCACCCCTCCACTTT. This translates into CAIRSPGQGANSPLHF. The chain uses TRBV10-3 and TRBJ1-6; TRBD1 aligns across 9 bases. The V segment lost 6 bases and the J segment 6 bases; nucleotides outside the gene matches: 9. CDR3 length: 16 residues. The germline V gene has CDR1 ENHRY and CDR2 SYGVKD.

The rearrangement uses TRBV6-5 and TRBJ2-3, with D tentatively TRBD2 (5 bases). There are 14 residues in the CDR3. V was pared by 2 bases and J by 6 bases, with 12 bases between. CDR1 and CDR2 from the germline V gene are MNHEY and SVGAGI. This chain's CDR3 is CASSYGIATDTQYF. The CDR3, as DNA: TGTGCCAGCAGTTACGGGATAGCGACCGATACGCAGTATTTT.

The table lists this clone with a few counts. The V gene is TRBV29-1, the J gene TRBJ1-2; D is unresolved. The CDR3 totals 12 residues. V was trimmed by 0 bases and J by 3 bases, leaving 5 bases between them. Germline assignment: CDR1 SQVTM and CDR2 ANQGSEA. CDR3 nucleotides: TGCAGCGTTGAAGACACGTACTATGGCTACACCTTC. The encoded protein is CSVEDTYYGYTF.

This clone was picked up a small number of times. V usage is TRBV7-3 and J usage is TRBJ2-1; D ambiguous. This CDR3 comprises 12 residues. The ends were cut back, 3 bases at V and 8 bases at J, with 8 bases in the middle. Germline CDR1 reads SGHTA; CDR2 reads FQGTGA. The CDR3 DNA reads TGTGCCAGCAGCTTTGGGTTGGATGAGCAGTTCTTC. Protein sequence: CASSFGLDEQFF.

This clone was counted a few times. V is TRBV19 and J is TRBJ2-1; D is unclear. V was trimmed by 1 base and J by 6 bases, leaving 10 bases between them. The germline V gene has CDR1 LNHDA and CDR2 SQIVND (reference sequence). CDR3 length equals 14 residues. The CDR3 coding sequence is TGTGCCAGTAGTATAGGCATTTTTGGCAATGAGCAGTTCTTC. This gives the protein CASSIGIFGNEQFF.